Sequencing of this TCR beta chain was carried out in a study of regulatory T cells in long-lasting Graves disease. The CDR3 spans 16 residues. Germline values: CDR1 MNHEY, CDR2 SVGEGT. Trimming took off 4 bases at V and 4 bases at J, with 20 bases between the two ends. Time point given: newly diagnosed GD, antithyroid drugs for less than 3 months. With RNA extracted from PBMCs as input, the TCR library was made. Combining iRepertoire HTBI primers with Arm-PCR of CDR3 regions, the authors built TCR beta libraries. One entry per CDR3 protein, called by TCRdb with MiXCR from the multiplex PCR reads. The sample lists around 420,000 distinct CDR3 sequences; 15% to 18% were seen once. This clonotype was found many times.

The V call is TRBV6-2 or TRBV6-3, the J call TRBJ2-7; D unclear. The source of this sequence is a female donor with Graves disease. The input for sequencing was peripheral blood mononuclear cells (PBMCs), taken at new diagnosis, from a patient treated with antithyroid drugs. The CDR3 sequence: CASSLRSLDDRYEQYF. CDR3 nucleotide sequence: TGTGCCAGCAGTTTACGATCGCTAGATGACCGATACGAGCAGTACTTC.